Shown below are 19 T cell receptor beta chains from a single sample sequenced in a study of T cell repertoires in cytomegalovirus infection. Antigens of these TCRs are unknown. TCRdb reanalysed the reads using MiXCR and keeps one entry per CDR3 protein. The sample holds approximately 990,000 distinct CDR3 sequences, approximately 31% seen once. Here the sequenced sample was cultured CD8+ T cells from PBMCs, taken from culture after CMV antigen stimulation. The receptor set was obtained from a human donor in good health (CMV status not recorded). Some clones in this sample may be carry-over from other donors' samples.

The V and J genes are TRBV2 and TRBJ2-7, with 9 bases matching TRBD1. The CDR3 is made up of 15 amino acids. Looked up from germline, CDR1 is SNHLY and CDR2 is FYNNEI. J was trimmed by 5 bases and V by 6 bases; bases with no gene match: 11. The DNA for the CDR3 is TGTGCCAGCAGATATCGGGACAGGGATGTAAACGAGCAGTACTTC. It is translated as CASRYRDRDVNEQYF. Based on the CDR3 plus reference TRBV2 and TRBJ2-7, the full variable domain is EPEVTQTPSHQVTQMGQEVILRCVPISNHLYFYWYRQILGQKVEFLVSFYNNEISEKSEIFDDQFSVERPDGSNFTLKIRSTKLEDSAMYFCASRYRDRDVNEQYFGPGTRLTVT.

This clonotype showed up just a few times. The CDR3 DNA reads TGTGCCAGCAGCTCCCGGTGGGGCGGGGAGCTGTTTTTT. Translation gives CASSSRWGGELFF. The J gene is TRBJ2-2, the V gene TRBV11-2; D gene uncertain. The CDR3 is made up of 13 amino acids. The germline V and J ends were trimmed by 4 bases and 7 bases, with 10 bases remaining between them. The germline CDR1 and CDR2 sequences are SGHAT and FQNNGV.

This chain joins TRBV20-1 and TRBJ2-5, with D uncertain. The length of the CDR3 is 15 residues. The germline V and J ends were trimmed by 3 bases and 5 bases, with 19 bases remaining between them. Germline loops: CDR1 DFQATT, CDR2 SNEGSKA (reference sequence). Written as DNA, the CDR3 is TGCAGTGCTAGGCGTTCTCGAGCCCTTGAGGAGACCCAGTACTTC. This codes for CSARRSRALEETQYF.

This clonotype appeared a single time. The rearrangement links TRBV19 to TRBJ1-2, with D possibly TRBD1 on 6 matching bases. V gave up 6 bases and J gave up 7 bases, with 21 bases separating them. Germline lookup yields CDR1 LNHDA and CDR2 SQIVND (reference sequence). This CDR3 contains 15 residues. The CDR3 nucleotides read TGTGCCAGTAGAATCGACAGGACTCACGGTGGTGGCTACACCTTC. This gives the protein CASRIDRTHGGGYTF.

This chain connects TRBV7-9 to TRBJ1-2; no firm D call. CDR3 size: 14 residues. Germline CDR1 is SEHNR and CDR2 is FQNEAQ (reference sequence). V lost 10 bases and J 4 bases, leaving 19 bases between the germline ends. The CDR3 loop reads CAIFGSGPPYGYTF. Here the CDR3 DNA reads TGTGCCATCTTTGGATCCGGGCCCCCCTATGGCTACACCTTC.

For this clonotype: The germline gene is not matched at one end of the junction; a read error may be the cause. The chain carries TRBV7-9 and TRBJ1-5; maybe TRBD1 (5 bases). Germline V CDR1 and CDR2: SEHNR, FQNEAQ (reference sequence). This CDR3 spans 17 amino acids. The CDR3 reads CASSSSVRGDSNQPQHF. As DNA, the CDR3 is TGTGCCAGCAGCTCGTCGGTGAGGGGCGATAGCAATCAGCCCCAACATTTT.

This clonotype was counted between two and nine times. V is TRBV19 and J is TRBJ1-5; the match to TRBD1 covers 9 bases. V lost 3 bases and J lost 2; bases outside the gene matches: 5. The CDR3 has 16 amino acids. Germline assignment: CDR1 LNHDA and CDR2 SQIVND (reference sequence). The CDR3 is CASSIVGQGGNQPQHF. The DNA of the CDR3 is TGTGCCAGTAGTATTGTGGGACAGGGTGGCAATCAGCCCCAGCATTTT.

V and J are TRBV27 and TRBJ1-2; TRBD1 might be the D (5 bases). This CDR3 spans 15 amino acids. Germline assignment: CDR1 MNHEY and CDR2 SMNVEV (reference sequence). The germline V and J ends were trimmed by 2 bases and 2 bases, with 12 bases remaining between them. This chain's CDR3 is CASSLLGEANYGYTF. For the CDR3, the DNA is TGTGCCAGCAGTTTACTGGGGGAGGCGAACTATGGCTACACCTTC.

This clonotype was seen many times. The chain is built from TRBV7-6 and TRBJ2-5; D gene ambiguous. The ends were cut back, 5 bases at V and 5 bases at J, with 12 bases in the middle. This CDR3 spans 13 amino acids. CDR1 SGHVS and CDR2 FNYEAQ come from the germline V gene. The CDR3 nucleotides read TGTGCCAGCAGCCCCTACCCGGACGAGACCCAGTACTTC. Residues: CASSPYPDETQYF.

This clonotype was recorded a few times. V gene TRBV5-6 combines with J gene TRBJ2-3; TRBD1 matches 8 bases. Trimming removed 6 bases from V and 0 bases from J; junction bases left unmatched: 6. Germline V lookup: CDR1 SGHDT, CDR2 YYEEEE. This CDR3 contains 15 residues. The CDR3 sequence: CASNLGQVSTDTQYF. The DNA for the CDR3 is TGTGCCAGCAACCTGGGACAGGTCAGCACAGATACGCAGTATTTT.

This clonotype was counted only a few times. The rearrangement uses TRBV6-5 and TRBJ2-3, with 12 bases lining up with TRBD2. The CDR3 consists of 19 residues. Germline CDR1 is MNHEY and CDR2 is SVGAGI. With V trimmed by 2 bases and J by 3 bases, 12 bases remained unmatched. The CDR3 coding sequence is TGTGCCAGCAGTTACACACTAGCGGGGGGAGGACAGCCGACAGATACGCAGTATTTT. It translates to CASSYTLAGGGQPTDTQYF.

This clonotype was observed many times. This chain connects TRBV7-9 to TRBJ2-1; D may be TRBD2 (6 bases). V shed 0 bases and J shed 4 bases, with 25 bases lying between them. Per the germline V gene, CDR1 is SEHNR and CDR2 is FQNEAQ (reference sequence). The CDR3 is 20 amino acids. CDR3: CASSLAQRLVGPGTYNEQFF. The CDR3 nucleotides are TGTGCCAGCAGCTTAGCGCAGCGGCTAGTCGGTCCAGGGACTTACAATGAGCAGTTCTTC.

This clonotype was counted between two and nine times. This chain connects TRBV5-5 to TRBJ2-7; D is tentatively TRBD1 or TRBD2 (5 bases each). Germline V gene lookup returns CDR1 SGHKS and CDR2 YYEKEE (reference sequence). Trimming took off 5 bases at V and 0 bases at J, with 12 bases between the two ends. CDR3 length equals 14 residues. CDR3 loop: CASRPGPNSYEQYF. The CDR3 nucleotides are TGTGCCAGCAGACCGGGACCGAACTCCTACGAGCAGTACTTC.

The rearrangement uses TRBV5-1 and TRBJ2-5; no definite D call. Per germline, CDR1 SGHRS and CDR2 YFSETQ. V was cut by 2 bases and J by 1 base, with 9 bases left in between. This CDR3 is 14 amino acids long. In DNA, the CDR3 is TGCGCCAGCAGCTTACCGGACGGCCAAGAGACCCAGTACTTC. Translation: CASSLPDGQETQYF.

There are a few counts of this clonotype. The CDR3, as DNA: TGCGCCAGCAGCCTCGGTGCCAGGACGAACACTGAAGCTTTCTTT. It translates to CASSLGARTNTEAFF. J is TRBJ1-1 and V is TRBV4-1; D is uncertain. The CDR3 runs to 15 residues. Trimming left V 4 bases short and J 1 base short, with 13 bases between. CDR1 and CDR2 (germline): MGHRA, YSYEKL.

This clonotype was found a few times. CDR3 protein: CASSPRTGAAYEQYV. Written as DNA, the CDR3 is TGTGCCAGCAGTCCCAGAACAGGGGCGGCCTACGAGCAGTACGTC. The chain has TRBV6-2 or TRBV6-3 and TRBJ2-7, with 7 bases aligning to TRBD1. V was clipped by 5 bases and J by 2 bases; unmatched bases: 9. Germline CDR1 and CDR2: MNHEY and SVGEGT. This CDR3 contains 15 residues.

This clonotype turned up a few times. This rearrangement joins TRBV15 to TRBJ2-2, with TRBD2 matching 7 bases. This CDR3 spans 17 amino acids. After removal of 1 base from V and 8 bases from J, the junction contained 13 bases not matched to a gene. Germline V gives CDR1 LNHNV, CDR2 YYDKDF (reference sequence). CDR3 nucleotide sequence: TGTGCCACCAGCAGAGGACTCCGGGACTACCTAGATGGGGAGCTGTTTTTT. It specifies CATSRGLRDYLDGELFF.

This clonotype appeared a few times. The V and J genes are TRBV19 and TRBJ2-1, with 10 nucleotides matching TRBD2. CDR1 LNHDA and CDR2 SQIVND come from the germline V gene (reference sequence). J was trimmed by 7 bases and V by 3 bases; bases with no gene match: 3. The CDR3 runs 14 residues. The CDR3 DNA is TGTGCCAGTAGTATGCCGGGACTAGCGAATGAGCAGTTCTTC. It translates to CASSMPGLANEQFF. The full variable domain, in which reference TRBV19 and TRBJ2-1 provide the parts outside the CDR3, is DGGITQSPKYLFRKEGQNVTLSCEQNLNHDAMYWYRQDPGQGLRLIYYSQIVNDFQKGDIAEGYSVSREKKESFPLTVTSAQKNPTAFYLCASSMPGLANEQFFGPGTRLTVL.

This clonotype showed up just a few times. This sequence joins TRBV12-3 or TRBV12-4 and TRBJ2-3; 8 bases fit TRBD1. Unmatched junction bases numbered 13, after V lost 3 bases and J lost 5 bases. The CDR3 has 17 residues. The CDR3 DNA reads TGTGCCAGCAGTTTCAGATACAAGCAGGGGGCAGGAGATACGCAGTATTTT. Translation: CASSFRYKQGAGDTQYF.